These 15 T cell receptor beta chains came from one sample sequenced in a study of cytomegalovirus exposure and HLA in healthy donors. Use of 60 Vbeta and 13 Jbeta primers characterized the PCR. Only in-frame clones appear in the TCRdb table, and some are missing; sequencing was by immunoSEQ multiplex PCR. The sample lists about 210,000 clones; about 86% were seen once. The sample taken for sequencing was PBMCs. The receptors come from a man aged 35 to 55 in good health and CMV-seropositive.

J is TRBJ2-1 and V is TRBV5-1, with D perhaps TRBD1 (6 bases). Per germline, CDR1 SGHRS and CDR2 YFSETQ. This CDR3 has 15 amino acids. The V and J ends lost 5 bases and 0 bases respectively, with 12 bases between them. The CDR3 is CASRRQGHSYNEQFF. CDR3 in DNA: TGCGCCAGCAGACGGCAGGGACACTCCTACAATGAGCAGTTCTTC. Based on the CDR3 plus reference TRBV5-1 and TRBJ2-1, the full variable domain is KAGVTQTPRYLIKTRGQQVTLSCSPISGHRSVSWYQQTPGQGLQFLFEYFSETQRNKGNFPGRFSGRQFSNSRSEMNVSTLELGDSALYLCASRRQGHSYNEQFFGPGTRLTVL.

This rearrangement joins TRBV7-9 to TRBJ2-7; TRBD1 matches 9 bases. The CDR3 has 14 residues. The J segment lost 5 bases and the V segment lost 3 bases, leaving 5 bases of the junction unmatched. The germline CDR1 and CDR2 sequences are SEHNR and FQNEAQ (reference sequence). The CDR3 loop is CASSFRTGDHEQYF. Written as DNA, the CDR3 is TGTGCCAGCAGCTTCCGGACAGGGGATCACGAGCAGTACTTC. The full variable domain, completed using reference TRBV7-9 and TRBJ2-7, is DTGVSQNPRHKITKRGQNVTFRCDPISEHNRLYWYRQTLGQGPEFLTYFQNEAQLEKSRLLSDRFSAERPKGSFSTLEIQRTEQGDSAMYLCASSFRTGDHEQYFGPGTRLTVT.

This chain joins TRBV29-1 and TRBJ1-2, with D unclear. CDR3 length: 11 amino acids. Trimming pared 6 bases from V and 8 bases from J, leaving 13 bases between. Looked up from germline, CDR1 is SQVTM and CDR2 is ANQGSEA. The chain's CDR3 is CSVGMGSGYTF. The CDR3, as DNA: TGCAGCGTCGGTATGGGGAGCGGCTACACCTTC. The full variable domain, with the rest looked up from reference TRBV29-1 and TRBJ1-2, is SAVISQKPSRDICQRGTSLTIQCQVDSQVTMMFWYRQQPGQSLTLIATANQGSEATYESGFVIDKFPISRPNLTFSTLTVSNMSPEDSSIYLCSVGMGSGYTFGSGTRLTVV.

The CDR3 nucleotides read TGTGCCAGCAGTGAATCGAAGGGTCGGGGGAATGAGCAGTTCTTC. This codes for CASSESKGRGNEQFF. The chain links TRBV25-1 to TRBJ2-1; the D gene is possibly TRBD2 (6 bases). The germline V gene has CDR1 MGHDK and CDR2 SYGVNS. The V end was cut by 1 base, the J end by 7 bases, with 14 bases between. There are 15 residues in the CDR3.

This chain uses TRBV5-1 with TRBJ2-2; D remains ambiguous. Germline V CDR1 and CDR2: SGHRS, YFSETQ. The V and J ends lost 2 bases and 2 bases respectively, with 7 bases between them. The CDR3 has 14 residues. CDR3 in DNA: TGCGCCAGCAGCTTTCGGGTTAACACCGGGGAGCTGTTTTTT. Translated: CASSFRVNTGELFF. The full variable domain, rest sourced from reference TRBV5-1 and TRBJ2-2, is KAGVTQTPRYLIKTRGQQVTLSCSPISGHRSVSWYQQTPGQGLQFLFEYFSETQRNKGNFPGRFSGRQFSNSRSEMNVSTLELGDSALYLCASSFRVNTGELFFGEGSRLTVL.

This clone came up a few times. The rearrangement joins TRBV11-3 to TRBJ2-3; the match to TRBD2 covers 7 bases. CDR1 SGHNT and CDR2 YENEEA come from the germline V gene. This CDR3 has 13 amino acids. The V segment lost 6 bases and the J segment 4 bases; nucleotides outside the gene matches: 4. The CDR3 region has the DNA TGTGCCAGCAGGGGGGGGAGAGCAGATACGCAGTATTTT. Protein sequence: CASRGGRADTQYF.

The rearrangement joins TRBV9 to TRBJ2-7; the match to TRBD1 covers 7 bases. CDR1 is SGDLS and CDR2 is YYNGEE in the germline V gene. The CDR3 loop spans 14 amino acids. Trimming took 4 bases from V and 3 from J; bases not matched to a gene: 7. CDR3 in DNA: TGTGCCAGCAGCTTCGGACAGGATCACTACGAGCAGTACTTC. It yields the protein CASSFGQDHYEQYF. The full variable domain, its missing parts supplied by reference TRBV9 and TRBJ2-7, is DSGVTQTPKHLITATGQRVTLRCSPRSGDLSVYWYQQSLDQGLQFLIQYYNGEERAKGNILERFSAQQFPDLHSELNLSSLELGDSALYFCASSFGQDHYEQYFGPGTRLTVT.

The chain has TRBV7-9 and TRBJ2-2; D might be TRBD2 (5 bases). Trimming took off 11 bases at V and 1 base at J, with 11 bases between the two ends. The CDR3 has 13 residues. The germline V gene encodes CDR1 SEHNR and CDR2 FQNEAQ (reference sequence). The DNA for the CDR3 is TGTGCCTCTGAGGGCGAGAACACCGGGGAGCTGTTTTTT. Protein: CASEGENTGELFF.

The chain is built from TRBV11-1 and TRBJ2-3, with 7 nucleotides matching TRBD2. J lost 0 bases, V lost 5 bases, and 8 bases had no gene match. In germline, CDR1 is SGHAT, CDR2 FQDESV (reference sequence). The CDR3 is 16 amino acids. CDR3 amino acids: CASSRTGTTSTDTQYF. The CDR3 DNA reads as TGTGCCAGCAGCCGCACCGGGACTACTAGCACAGATACGCAGTATTTT.

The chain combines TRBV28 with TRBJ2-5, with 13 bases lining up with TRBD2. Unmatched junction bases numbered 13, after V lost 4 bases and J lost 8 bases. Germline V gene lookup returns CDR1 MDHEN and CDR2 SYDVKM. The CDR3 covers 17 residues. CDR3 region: CASSSLSGLAGRVTQYF. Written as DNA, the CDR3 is TGTGCCAGCAGTTCTCTCTCGGGACTAGCGGGGCGAGTAACCCAGTACTTC.

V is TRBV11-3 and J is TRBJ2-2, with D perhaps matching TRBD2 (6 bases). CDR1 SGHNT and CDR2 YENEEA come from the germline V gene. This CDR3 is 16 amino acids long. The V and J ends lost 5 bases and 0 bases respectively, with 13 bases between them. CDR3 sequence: CASSQGTSSNTGELFF. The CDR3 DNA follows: TGTGCCAGCAGCCAAGGGACTTCCTCGAACACCGGGGAGCTGTTTTTT. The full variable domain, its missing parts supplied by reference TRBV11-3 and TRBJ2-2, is EAGVVQSPRYKIIEKKQPVAFWCNPISGHNTLYWYLQNLGQGPELLIRYENEEAVDDSQLPKDRFSAERLKGVDSTLKIQPAELGDSAVYLCASSQGTSSNTGELFFGEGSRLTVL.

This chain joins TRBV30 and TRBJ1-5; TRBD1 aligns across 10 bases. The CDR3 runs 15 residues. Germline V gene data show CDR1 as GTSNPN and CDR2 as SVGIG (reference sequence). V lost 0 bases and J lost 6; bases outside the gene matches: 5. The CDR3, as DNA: TGTGCCTGGAGTGTGCGGACAGGGGGTACTCAGCCCCAGCATTTT. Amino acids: CAWSVRTGGTQPQHF.

The CDR3 DNA sequence: TGTGCCAGCAGCTTAAAGCAGGCGGCAGGGGAAAACTACGAGCAGTACTTC. It is translated as CASSLKQAAGENYEQYF. The V call is TRBV7-4, the J call TRBJ2-7; the D gene is possibly TRBD1 (6 bases). The CDR3 loop spans 17 amino acids. The V end lost 2 bases, the J end lost 3 bases, and 20 bases lay between the germline ends. Germline loops: CDR1 SGHVT, CDR2 SQSDAQ.

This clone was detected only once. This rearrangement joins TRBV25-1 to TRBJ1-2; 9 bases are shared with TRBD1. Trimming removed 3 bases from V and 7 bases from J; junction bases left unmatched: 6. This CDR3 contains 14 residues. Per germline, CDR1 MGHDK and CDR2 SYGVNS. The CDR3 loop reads CASSDGTGYSGYTF. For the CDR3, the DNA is TGTGCCAGCAGTGATGGGACAGGGTATTCTGGCTACACCTTC.

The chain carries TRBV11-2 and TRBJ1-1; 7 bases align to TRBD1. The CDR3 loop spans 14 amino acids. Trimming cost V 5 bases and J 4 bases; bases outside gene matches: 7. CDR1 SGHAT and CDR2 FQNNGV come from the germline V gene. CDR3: CASSKDRSFTEAFF. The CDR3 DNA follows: TGTGCCAGCAGCAAGGACAGGAGCTTCACTGAAGCTTTCTTT.